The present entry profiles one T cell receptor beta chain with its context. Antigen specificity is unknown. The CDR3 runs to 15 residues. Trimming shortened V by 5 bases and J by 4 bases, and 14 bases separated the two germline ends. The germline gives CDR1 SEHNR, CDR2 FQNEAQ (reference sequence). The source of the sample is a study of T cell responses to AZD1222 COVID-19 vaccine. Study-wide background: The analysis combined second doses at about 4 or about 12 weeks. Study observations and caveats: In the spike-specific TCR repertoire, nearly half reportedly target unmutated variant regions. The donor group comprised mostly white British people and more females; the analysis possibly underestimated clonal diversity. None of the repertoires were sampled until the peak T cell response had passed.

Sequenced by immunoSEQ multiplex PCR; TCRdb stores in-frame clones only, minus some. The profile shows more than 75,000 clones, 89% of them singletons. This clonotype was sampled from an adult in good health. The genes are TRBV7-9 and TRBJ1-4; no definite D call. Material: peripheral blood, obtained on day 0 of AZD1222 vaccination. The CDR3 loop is CASSPKVRINEKLFF. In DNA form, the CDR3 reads TGTGCCAGCAGCCCGAAGGTCCGGATTAATGAAAAACTGTTTTTT.